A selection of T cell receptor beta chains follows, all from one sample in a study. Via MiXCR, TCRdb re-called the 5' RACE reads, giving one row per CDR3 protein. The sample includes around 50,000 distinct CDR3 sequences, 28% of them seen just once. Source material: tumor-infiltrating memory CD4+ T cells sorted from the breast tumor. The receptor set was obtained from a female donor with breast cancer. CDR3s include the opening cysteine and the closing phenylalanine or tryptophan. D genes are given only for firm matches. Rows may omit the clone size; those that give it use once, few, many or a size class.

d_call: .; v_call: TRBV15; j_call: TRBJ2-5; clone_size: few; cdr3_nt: TGTGCCACCAGCAGAGACTTCGGTGAGACCCAGTACTTC; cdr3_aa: CATSRDFGETQYF
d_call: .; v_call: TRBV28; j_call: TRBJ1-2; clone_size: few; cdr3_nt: TGTGCCAGCAGCCGCAATCAGGCGAACTATGGCTACACCTTC; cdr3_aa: CASSRNQANYGYTF
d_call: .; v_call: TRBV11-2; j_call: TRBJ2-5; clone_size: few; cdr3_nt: TGTGCCAGCAGCTTGAGGGCCCTAGGCCCGCAAGAGACCCAGTACTTC; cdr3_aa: CASSLRALGPQETQYF
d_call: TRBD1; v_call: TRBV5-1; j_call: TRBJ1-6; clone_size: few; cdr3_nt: TGCGCCACCCGCCAGGGGGATAATTCACCCCTCCACTTT; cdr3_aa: CATRQGDNSPLHF
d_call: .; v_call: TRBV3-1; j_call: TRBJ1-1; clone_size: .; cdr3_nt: TGTGCCAGCAGCCAAGATCCAAGGAACACTGAAGCTTTCTTT; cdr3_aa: CASSQDPRNTEAFF
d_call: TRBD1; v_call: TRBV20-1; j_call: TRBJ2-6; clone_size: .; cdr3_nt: TGCAGTGCTAGACCACAGGGGGCTGGGGCCAACGTCCTGACTTTC; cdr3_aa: CSARPQGAGANVLTF
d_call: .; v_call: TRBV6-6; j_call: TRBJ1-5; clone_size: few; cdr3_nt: TGTGCCAGCTGGGCAGGGTATCAGCCCCAGCATTTT; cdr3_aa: CASWAGYQPQHF
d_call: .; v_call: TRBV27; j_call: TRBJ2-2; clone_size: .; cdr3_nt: TGTGCCAGCAGTCCCGAAATAATGAACACCGGGGAGCTGTTTTTT; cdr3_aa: CASSPEIMNTGELFF
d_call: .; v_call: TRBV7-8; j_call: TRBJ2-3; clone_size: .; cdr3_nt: TGTGCCAGCGGCACCGGGACATGGTCACCAGATACGCAGTATTTT; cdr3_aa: CASGTGTWSPDTQYF
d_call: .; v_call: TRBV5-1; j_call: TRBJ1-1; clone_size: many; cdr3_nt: TGCGCCAGCAGCTTGGACGCAGCGAACACTGAAGCTTTCTTT; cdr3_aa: CASSLDAANTEAFF
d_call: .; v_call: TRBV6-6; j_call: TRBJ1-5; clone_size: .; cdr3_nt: TGTGCCAGCAGTGATGAATTTCAGCCCCAGCATTTT; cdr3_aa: CASSDEFQPQHF
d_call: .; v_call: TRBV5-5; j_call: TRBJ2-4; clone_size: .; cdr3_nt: TGTGCCAGCAGCGTCGATTCACAATCAAACATTCAGTACTTC; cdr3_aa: CASSVDSQSNIQYF
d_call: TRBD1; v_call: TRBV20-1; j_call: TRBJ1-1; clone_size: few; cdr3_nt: TGCAGTGCTAACCCAGGGGGGTACACTGAAGCTTTCTTT; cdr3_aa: CSANPGGYTEAFF
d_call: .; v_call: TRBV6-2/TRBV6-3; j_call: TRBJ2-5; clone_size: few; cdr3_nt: TGTGCCAGCAGTTACTCGTCTAGCGTCAGGAGGGAGACCCAGTACTTC; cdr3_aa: CASSYSSSVRRETQYF
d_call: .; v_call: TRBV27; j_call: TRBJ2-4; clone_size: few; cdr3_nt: TGTGCCAGCAGGGGAATAAGTATTAACATTCAGTACTTC; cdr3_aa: CASRGISINIQYF
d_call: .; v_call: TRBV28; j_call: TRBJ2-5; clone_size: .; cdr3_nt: TGTGCCAGCAGTCGTCCGGGGGCATGGGGGACCCAGTACTTC; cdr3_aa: CASSRPGAWGTQYF
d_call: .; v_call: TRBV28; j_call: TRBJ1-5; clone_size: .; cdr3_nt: TGTGCCAGCAGCTTATGGGGGGTGGATCAGCCCCAGCATTTT; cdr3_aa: CASSLWGVDQPQHF
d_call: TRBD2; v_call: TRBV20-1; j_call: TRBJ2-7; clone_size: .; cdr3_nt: TGCAGTGCTAGAGACCTAAGGACTAGCGGACTATACGAGCAGTACTTC; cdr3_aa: CSARDLRTSGLYEQYF
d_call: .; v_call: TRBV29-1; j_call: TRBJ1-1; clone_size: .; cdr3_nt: TGCAGCGTTGAAGATCTTGGTGGGAAAACTGAAGCTTTCTTT; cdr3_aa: CSVEDLGGKTEAFF
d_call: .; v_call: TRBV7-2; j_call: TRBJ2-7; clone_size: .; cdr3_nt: TGTGCCAGCAGCTTGGGCCGACAGTCCTACGAGCGGTACTTC; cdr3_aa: CASSLGRQSYERYF
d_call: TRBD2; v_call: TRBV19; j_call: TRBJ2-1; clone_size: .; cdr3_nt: TGTGCCAGTAGTATAGAGGGGACTAGCGGGAAAGAGCAGTTCTTC; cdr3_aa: CASSIEGTSGKEQFF
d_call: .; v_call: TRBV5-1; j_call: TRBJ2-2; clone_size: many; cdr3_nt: TGCGCCAGCAGCCCCGGGAGCCTCAACACCGGGGAGCTGTTTTTT; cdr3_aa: CASSPGSLNTGELFF
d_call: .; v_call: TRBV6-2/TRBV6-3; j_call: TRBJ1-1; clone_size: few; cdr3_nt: TGTGCCAGCAGTAGTACAACGGGGAGGAACACTGAAGCTTTCTTT; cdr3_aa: CASSSTTGRNTEAFF
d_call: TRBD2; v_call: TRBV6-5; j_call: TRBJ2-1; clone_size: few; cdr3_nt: TGTGCCAGCAGGAGCGGGGTTCACAATGAGCAGTTCTTC; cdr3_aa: CASRSGVHNEQFF
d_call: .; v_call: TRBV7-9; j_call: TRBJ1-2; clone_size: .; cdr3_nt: TGTGCCAGCACCACTGAGGGATTCTATGGCTACACCTTC; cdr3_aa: CASTTEGFYGYTF
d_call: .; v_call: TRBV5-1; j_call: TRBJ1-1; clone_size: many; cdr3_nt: TGCGCCAGCAGCTTGGCCGGGACCGTGGGGGCTGAAGCTTTCTTT; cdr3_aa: CASSLAGTVGAEAFF
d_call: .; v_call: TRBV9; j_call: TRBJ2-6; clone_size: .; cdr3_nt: TGTGCCAGCAGCCCGTTGGGACCTGGGGCCAACGTCCCGACTTTC; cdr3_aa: CASSPLGPGANVPTF
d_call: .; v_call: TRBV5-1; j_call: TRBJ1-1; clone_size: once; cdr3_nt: TGCGCCAGCAGCCCGACGGGTGAGTTGAACACTGAAGCTTTCTTT; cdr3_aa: CASSPTGELNTEAFF
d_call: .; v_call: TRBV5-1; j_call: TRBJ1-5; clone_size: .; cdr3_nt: TGCGCCAGCAGCTTGGCAATCAATCAGCCCCAGCATTTT; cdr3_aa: CASSLAINQPQHF
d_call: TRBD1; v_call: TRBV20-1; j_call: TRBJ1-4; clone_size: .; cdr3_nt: TGCAGTGCTAGGGCAGGGGGCGGCTATGAAAAACTGTTTTTT; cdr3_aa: CSARAGGGYEKLFF
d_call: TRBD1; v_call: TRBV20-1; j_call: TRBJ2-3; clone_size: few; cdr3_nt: TGCAGTGCTCTGCGGGACAGGGCGTGGACAGATACGCAGTATTTT; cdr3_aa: CSALRDRAWTDTQYF
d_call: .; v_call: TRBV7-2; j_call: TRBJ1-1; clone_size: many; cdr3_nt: TGTGCCAGTGACCGAGACACTGAAGCTTTCTTT; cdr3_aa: CASDRDTEAFF
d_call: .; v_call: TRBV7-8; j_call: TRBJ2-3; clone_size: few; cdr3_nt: TGTGCCAGCAGCTTAGGTCCTGAGAGCGCAGATACGCAGTATTTT; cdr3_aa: CASSLGPESADTQYF
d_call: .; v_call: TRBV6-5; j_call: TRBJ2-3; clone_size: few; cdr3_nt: TGTGCCAGCAGGGGAGATACAGATACGCAGTATTTT; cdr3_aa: CASRGDTDTQYF
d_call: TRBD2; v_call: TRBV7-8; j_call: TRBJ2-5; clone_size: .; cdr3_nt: TGTGCCAGCAGCCTTCAGACTAGCGAAGAGACCCAGTACTTC; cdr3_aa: CASSLQTSEETQYF
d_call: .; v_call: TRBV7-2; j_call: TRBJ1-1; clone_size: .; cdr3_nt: TGTGCCAGCAGCCCCCGAGGTAGGAGGGCTTTCTTT; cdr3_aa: CASSPRGRRAFF
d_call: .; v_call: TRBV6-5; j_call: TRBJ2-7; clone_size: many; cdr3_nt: TGTGCCAGCAGCAGACCCCGAACAGGGTCCTACGAGCAGTACTTC; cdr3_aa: CASSRPRTGSYEQYF
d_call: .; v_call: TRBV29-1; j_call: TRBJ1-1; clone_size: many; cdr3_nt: TGCAGCGTTGAGAGGAGGGACACTGAAGCTTTCTTT; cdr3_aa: CSVERRDTEAFF
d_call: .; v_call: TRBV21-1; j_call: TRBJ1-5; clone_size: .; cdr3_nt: TGTGCCAGCAGCAACCAGGGACGGGGGAAAAGCAATCAGCCCCAGCATTTT; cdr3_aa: CASSNQGRGKSNQPQHF
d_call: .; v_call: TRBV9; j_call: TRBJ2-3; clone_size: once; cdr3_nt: TGTGCCAGCAGTGCCCCTTTGAGCACAGATGCGCAGTCTTTT; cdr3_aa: CASSAPLSTDAQSF
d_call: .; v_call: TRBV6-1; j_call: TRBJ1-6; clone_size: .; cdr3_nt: TGTGCCAGCAGTGAGAGAGGCCGGGACCCGAGGACCCTCCACTTT; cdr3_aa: CASSERGRDPRTLHF
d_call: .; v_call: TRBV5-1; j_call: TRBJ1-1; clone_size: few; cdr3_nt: TGCGCCAGCAGCTTGACGACATTGAACACTGAAGCTTTCTTT; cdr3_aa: CASSLTTLNTEAFF
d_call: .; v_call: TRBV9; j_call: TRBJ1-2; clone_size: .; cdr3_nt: TGTGCCAGCAGCGTAGGGGAGATTTATGGCTACACCTTC; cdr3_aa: CASSVGEIYGYTF
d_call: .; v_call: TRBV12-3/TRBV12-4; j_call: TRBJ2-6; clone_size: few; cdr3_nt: TGTGCCAGCAGGAAGGGGGGGGCGGCTGGGGCCAACGTCCTGACTTTC; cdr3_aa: CASRKGGAAGANVLTF
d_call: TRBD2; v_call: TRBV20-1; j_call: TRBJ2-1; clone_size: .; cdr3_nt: TGCAGTGTCCCCTATCAGCGGGAGCTGTCCAATGAGCAGTTCTTC; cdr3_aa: CSVPYQRELSNEQFF
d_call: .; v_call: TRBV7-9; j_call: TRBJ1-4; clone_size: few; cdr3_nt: TGTGCCAGCAGCTTAGCAGACAGCCTTAATGAAAAACTGTTTTTT; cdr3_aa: CASSLADSLNEKLFF
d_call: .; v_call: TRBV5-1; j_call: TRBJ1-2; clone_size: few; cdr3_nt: TGCGCCAGCAGCCAGCAGGGATCAGACTATGGCTACACCTTC; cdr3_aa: CASSQQGSDYGYTF